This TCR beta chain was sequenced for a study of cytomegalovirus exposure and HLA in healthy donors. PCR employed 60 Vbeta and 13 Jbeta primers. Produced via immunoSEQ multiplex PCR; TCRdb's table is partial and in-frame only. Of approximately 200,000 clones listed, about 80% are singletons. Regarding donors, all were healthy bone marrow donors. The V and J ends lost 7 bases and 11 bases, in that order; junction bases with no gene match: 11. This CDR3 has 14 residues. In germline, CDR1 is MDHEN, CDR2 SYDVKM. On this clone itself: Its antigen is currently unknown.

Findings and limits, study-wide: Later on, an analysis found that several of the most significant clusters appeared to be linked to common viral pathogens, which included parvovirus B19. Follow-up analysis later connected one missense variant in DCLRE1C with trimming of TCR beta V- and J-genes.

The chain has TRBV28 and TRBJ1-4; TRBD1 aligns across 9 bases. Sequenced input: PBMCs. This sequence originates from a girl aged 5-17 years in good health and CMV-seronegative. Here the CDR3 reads CASKSSGTGRKLFF. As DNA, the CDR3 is TGTGCCAGCAAATCGTCCGGGACAGGGAGGAAACTGTTTTTT. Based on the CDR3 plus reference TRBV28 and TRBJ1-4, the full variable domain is DVKVTQSSRYLVKRTGEKVFLECVQDMDHENMFWYRQDPGLGLRLIYFSYDVKMKEKGDIPEGYSVSREKKERFSLILESASTNQTSMYLCASKSSGTGRKLFFGSGTQLSVL.